A selection of T cell receptor beta chains follows, all from one sample in a study of CD8+ T cells in alopecia areata. The method was immunoSEQ multiplex PCR; TCRdb's version includes in-frame clones alone and lacks a portion of them. The table lists around 200,000 clones, almost 65% of them singletons. Sequencing used CD4+ T cells sorted from blood, obtained at week 0. The source of these receptors is a human donor with alopecia areata. CDR3s include the opening cysteine and the closing phenylalanine or tryptophan. A D gene is named only where the DNA matches it firmly. Some rows mark clone size as missing; the rest say once, few, many or name a class of expanded clone.

j_call	clone_size	v_call	d_call	cdr3_nt	cdr3_aa
TRBJ2-6	NA	TRBV13	TRBD1	TGTGCCAGCAGCACGGGACAGGGAGCCAACGTCCTGACTTTC	CASSTGQGANVLTF
TRBJ1-1	few	TRBV5-1	NA	TGCGCCAGCAGCTTGATGGGGACGCCAGGTGACACTGAAGCTTTCTTT	CASSLMGTPGDTEAFF
TRBJ1-2	NA	TRBV29-1	NA	TGCAGCGAACACACAGGGAACGGCTACACCTTC	CSEHTGNGYTF
TRBJ1-2	NA	TRBV30	NA	TGTGCCTGGAAAGCTGACCTTTACTATGGCTACACCTTC	CAWKADLYYGYTF
TRBJ2-7	NA	TRBV5-1	NA	TGCGCCAGCAGCTTGGGTGGAGCCGGGGGTAAATACGAGCAGTACTTC	CASSLGGAGGKYEQYF
TRBJ2-5	few	TRBV5-1	NA	TGCGCCAGCAGGACCGATAACGGAGAGACCCAGTACTTC	CASRTDNGETQYF
TRBJ2-1	NA	TRBV30	NA	TGTGCCTGGAGTGGGCATGGGGAGAGCTCCTACAATGAGCAGTTCTTC	CAWSGHGESSYNEQFF
TRBJ1-6	once	TRBV2	NA	TGTGCCAGCAGTGAATCTTTGGACGGCCGAAATAATTCACCCCTCCACTTT	CASSESLDGRNNSPLHF
TRBJ1-5	NA	TRBV27	NA	TGTGCCAGCAGTTTTGCCCAGCATTTT	CASSFAQHF
TRBJ1-1	few	TRBV7-2	NA	TGTGCCAGCAGCTTACAGCGGGGGGCGGGCACTGAAGCTTTCTTT	CASSLQRGAGTEAFF
TRBJ2-5	NA	TRBV5-1	TRBD2	TGCGCCAGCAGCTTGTCGTCTAGCGGTAACCAAGAGACCCAGTACTTC	CASSLSSSGNQETQYF
TRBJ1-2	NA	TRBV29-1	TRBD1	TGCAGCGTTGCGGACAGGGGAGCTAACTATGGCTACACCTTC	CSVADRGANYGYTF
TRBJ1-6	NA	TRBV30	TRBD1	TGTGCCTGGAAAAGGGGGCTGGGAGATAATTCACCCCTCCACTTT	CAWKRGLGDNSPLHF
TRBJ1-5	NA	TRBV6-5	TRBD1	TGTGCCAGCAGCGACGGGAACAGGGGCCAGCCCCAGCATTTT	CASSDGNRGQPQHF
TRBJ2-7	once	TRBV5-1	NA	TGCGCCAGCAGCATAAACACCTACGAGCAGTACTTC	CASSINTYEQYF
TRBJ1-1	NA	TRBV9	NA	TGTGCCAGCAGCGTAGCTGTGGGCACTGAAGCTTTCTTT	CASSVAVGTEAFF
TRBJ2-1	few	TRBV30	TRBD2	TGTGCCTGGAGTGTACTGGCGGGGGAGGGAGAGCAGTTCTTC	CAWSVLAGEGEQFF
TRBJ2-1	NA	TRBV18	NA	TGTGCCAGCTCACCCCAATCAAATGTACTGTATGATGAGCAGTTCTTC	CASSPQSNVLYDEQFF
TRBJ1-2	NA	TRBV4-2	TRBD1	TGTGCCAGCAGCCCTAGTCCTGAGGGGGACAGGGGCTATGGCTACACCTTC	CASSPSPEGDRGYGYTF
TRBJ1-6	NA	TRBV19	NA	TGTGCCAGTAGTATCCGGGGCGCGGATTCACCCCTCCACTTT	CASSIRGADSPLHF
TRBJ2-2	few	TRBV5-6	NA	TGTGCCAGCAGCTTGCCCGGGGAGCTGTTTTTT	CASSLPGELFF
TRBJ2-1	NA	TRBV4-2	TRBD2	TGTGCCAGCAGCCAATCGGCTAGCGGGGACAATGAGCAGTTCTTC	CASSQSASGDNEQFF
TRBJ2-3	NA	TRBV9	TRBD1	TGTGCCAGCAGCGTCCGAGCAGGGGGTTCCACAGATACGCAGTATTTT	CASSVRAGGSTDTQYF
TRBJ2-3	NA	TRBV9	TRBD2	TGTGCCAGCAGCGCGGGACTAGCGGGGGGCACAGATACGCAGTATTTT	CASSAGLAGGTDTQYF
TRBJ1-2	few	TRBV19	TRBD1	TGTGCCAGTAGTCCCCAACCCGGAGGGACAGGGGGCCAGTATGGCTACACCTTC	CASSPQPGGTGGQYGYTF
TRBJ1-2	NA	TRBV4-3	NA	TGCGCCAGCAGCCAAGGCGGACAGAGTAACTATGGCTACACCTTC	CASSQGGQSNYGYTF
TRBJ2-5	few	TRBV10-3	TRBD2	TGTGCCATCAGTGACACCGGGAGACGGGGGGGAGAGACCCAGTACTTC	CAISDTGRRGGETQYF
TRBJ2-7	NA	TRBV4-3	TRBD2	TGCGCCAGCAGCCAAGTAGCGGGGGAGACCTACGAGCAGTACTTC	CASSQVAGETYEQYF
TRBJ1-2	NA	TRBV30	TRBD1	TGTGCCTGGAAGAGGACAGGGGGAGGAGGCTACACCTTC	CAWKRTGGGGYTF
TRBJ2-2	NA	TRBV13	NA	TGTGCCAGCAGCTCCTACCTTACAAAATCCGGGGAGCTGTTTTTT	CASSSYLTKSGELFF
TRBJ2-3	NA	TRBV5-1	NA	TGTGCCAGCAGCTTGCGGGTCACACGCACAGATACGCAGTATTTT	CASSLRVTRTDTQYF
TRBJ2-7	NA	TRBV7-2	TRBD2	TGTGCCAGCAGCCCCCCGCTGGGCGGGGGAAGTGACGAGCAGTACTTC	CASSPPLGGGSDEQYF
TRBJ2-2	NA	TRBV7-2	TRBD1	TGTGCCAGCAGCAAAACAGGGGGTCACACCGGGGAGCTGTTTTTT	CASSKTGGHTGELFF
TRBJ1-4	NA	TRBV29-1	NA	TGCAGCGTTGCGGTAACAAGTGAAAAACTGTTTTTT	CSVAVTSEKLFF
TRBJ2-5	NA	TRBV29-1	NA	TGCAGCGTTGAAGTTACCAAAGAGACCCAGTACTTC	CSVEVTKETQYF
TRBJ2-7	NA	TRBV4-3	NA	TGCGCCAGCAGCCAAGACAGGGTCTACGAGCAGTACTTC	CASSQDRVYEQYF
TRBJ1-6	NA	TRBV6-5	TRBD1	TGTGCCAGCAAGACAGGGCTGAATTCACCCCTCCACTTT	CASKTGLNSPLHF
TRBJ2-1	NA	TRBV29-1	TRBD2	TGCAGCGTTGATTTAGCAGCGGGGAAGTACAATGAGCAGTTCTTC	CSVDLAAGKYNEQFF
TRBJ2-3	NA	TRBV5-6	NA	TGTGCCAGCAGCATCCGGGGCATAGATACGCAGTATTTT	CASSIRGIDTQYF
TRBJ2-6	NA	TRBV7-9	NA	TGTGCCAGCAGCCCGGACGTATACCATGACAAAGGTCGGGCCAACGTCCTGACTTTC	CASSPDVYHDKGRANVLTF
TRBJ1-2	NA	TRBV9	NA	TGTGCCAGCAGCGTAGGGACAGCTTACTATGGCTACACCTTC	CASSVGTAYYGYTF
TRBJ2-5	NA	TRBV30	TRBD2	TGTGCCTGGAGCAGAGGCGGGGGACCGGGGGAGACCCAGTACTTC	CAWSRGGGPGETQYF
TRBJ2-3	once	TRBV20-1	NA	TGCAGTGCTTACGAGCGAGATACGCAGTATTTT	CSAYERDTQYF
TRBJ1-4	NA	TRBV30	NA	TGTGCCTGGAGTGTACAACGGAGTGGGGAAAAACTGTTTTTT	CAWSVQRSGEKLFF
TRBJ1-1	NA	TRBV29-1	NA	TGCAGCGTTGAAGGACGGTTGAACACTGAAGCTTTCTTT	CSVEGRLNTEAFF
TRBJ1-6	NA	TRBV5-4	TRBD1	TGTGCCAGCAGCGACTCACAGGGGCGCTTTAATTCACCCCTCCACTTT	CASSDSQGRFNSPLHF
TRBJ1-5	NA	TRBV30	NA	TGTGCCTGGAGCGCGAGGGGCAATCAGCCCCAGCATTTT	CAWSARGNQPQHF
TRBJ2-4	few	TRBV7-2	NA	TGTGCCAGCAGCTTGGGGGTTCAGGATCAGTACTTC	CASSLGVQDQYF
TRBJ2-2	NA	TRBV30	NA	TGTGCCTGGAGTCAGACCCATCGAGCCGGGGAGCTGTTTTTT	CAWSQTHRAGELFF
TRBJ1-1	NA	TRBV29-1	NA	TGCAGCGTTGAAGATCAGGGAGTCGCAGCTTTCTTT	CSVEDQGVAAFF